Listed below are T cell receptor beta chains from one sample, sequenced in a study of T cells after yellow fever vaccination. TCRdb reprocessed the 5' RACE reads with MiXCR, giving one entry per CDR3 protein. The table lists roughly 150,000 distinct CDR3 sequences, 7.7% of them singletons. Sequenced here: CD4+ T cells sorted from PBMCs, sampled 5 days after the yellow fever booster vaccination. These TCRs come from a man in his thirties or forties who received the YFV17D yellow fever vaccine. CDR3s include the opening cysteine and the closing phenylalanine or tryptophan. The order of the fields is V gene, J gene, D gene, clone size, CDR3 protein, CDR3 DNA. D genes are given only for firm matches. Only part of the rows carry a size: once, few, many, or a class if the clone is expanded.

v_gene: TRBV20-1
j_gene: TRBJ1-5
d_gene: TRBD1
abundance: many
CDR3aa: CSATTPGQGNQPQHF
CDR3nt: TGCAGTGCCACCACACCGGGACAGGGCAATCAGCCCCAGCATTTT

v_gene: TRBV20-1
j_gene: TRBJ2-5
d_gene: TRBD2
abundance: .
CDR3aa: CSASLPGGNQETQYF
CDR3nt: TGCAGTGCTAGCCTACCGGGAGGGAACCAAGAGACCCAGTACTTC

v_gene: TRBV18
j_gene: TRBJ1-1
d_gene: .
abundance: many
CDR3aa: CASSPSQMGLNTEAFF
CDR3nt: TGTGCCAGCTCACCAAGCCAGATGGGATTGAACACTGAAGCTTTCTTT

v_gene: TRBV5-1
j_gene: TRBJ2-1
d_gene: TRBD2
abundance: many
CDR3aa: CASSARLAGGPGNEQFF
CDR3nt: TGCGCCAGCAGCGCTCGACTAGCGGGAGGGCCCGGCAATGAGCAGTTCTTC

v_gene: TRBV7-2
j_gene: TRBJ2-1
d_gene: .
abundance: many
CDR3aa: CASSPDRLSYNEQFF
CDR3nt: TGTGCCAGCAGCCCAGACCGCCTCTCCTACAATGAGCAGTTCTTC

v_gene: TRBV30
j_gene: TRBJ2-7
d_gene: TRBD1
abundance: many
CDR3aa: CAWKRLGQSTYEQYF
CDR3nt: TGTGCCTGGAAACGTCTGGGACAGAGTACCTACGAGCAGTACTTC

v_gene: TRBV5-5
j_gene: TRBJ2-1
d_gene: TRBD2
abundance: many
CDR3aa: CASSLRGLAGGLDPEQFF
CDR3nt: TGTGCCAGCAGCTTGAGGGGACTAGCGGGAGGGTTGGATCCTGAGCAGTTCTTC

v_gene: TRBV5-4
j_gene: TRBJ2-2
d_gene: .
abundance: .
CDR3aa: CASSLAGGQGGTTGELFF
CDR3nt: TGTGCCAGCAGCTTGGCCGGAGGTCAGGGGGGGACCACCGGGGAGCTGTTTTTT

v_gene: TRBV5-1
j_gene: TRBJ2-5
d_gene: .
abundance: many
CDR3aa: CASSLGTSETQYF
CDR3nt: TGCGCCAGCAGCCTGGGGACCTCGGAGACCCAGTACTTC

v_gene: TRBV20-1
j_gene: TRBJ1-2
d_gene: .
abundance: few
CDR3aa: CSAKQGLYGYTF
CDR3nt: TGCAGTGCTAAACAGGGTCTATATGGCTACACCTTC

v_gene: TRBV6-5
j_gene: TRBJ2-3
d_gene: .
abundance: many
CDR3aa: CASSYQWTGDTQYF
CDR3nt: TGTGCCAGCAGTTACCAATGGACGGGAGATACGCAGTATTTT

v_gene: TRBV20-1
j_gene: TRBJ2-2
d_gene: .
abundance: many
CDR3aa: CSAIDQGRTGELFF
CDR3nt: TGCAGTGCCATTGATCAGGGCCGCACCGGGGAGCTGTTTTTT

v_gene: TRBV12-3/TRBV12-4
j_gene: TRBJ1-3
d_gene: .
abundance: many
CDR3aa: CANAGAVSGNTIYF
CDR3nt: TGTGCCAACGCTGGGGCAGTGTCTGGAAACACCATATATTTT

v_gene: TRBV29-1
j_gene: TRBJ2-3
d_gene: .
abundance: many
CDR3aa: CSVGPTADTQYF
CDR3nt: TGCAGCGTCGGACCCACGGCAGATACGCAGTATTTT

v_gene: TRBV20-1
j_gene: TRBJ2-1
d_gene: .
abundance: many
CDR3aa: CSASGRRGYNEQFF
CDR3nt: TGCAGTGCTAGCGGGAGAAGGGGCTACAATGAGCAGTTCTTC

v_gene: TRBV28
j_gene: TRBJ1-6
d_gene: TRBD1
abundance: many
CDR3aa: CASSGGQGYNSPLHF
CDR3nt: TGTGCCAGCAGTGGCGGACAGGGATATAATTCACCCCTCCACTTT

v_gene: TRBV6-1
j_gene: TRBJ2-4
d_gene: .
abundance: many
CDR3aa: CASSEKGGAKNIQYF
CDR3nt: TGTGCCAGCAGCGAGAAGGGGGGAGCCAAAAACATTCAGTACTTC